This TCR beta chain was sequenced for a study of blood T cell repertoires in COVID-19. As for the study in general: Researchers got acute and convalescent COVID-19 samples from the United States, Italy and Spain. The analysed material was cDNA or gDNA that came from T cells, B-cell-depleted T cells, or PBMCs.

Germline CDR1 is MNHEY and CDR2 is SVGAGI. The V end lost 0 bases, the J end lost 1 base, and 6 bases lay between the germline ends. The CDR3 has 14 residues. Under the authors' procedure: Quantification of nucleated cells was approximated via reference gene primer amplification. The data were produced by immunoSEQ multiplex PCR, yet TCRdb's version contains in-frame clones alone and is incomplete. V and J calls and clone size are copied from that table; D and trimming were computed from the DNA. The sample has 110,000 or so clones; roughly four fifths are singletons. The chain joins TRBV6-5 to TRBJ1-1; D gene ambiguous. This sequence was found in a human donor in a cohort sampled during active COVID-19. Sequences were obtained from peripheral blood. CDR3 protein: CASSYSETNTEAFF. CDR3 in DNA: TGTGCCAGCAGTTACTCGGAGACGAACACTGAAGCTTTCTTT.